This T cell receptor (beta chain) comes out of a study of blood T cell repertoires in COVID-19. Using immunoSEQ multiplex PCR, the repertoire was profiled, and TCRdb retains in-frame clones only, with some absent. In the table there are 250,000 or so clones, nearly 90% of which are singletons. The CDR3 loop spans 14 amino acids. Germline CDR1 reads SEHNR; CDR2 reads FQNEAQ (reference sequence). The ends were cut back, 2 bases at V and 1 base at J, with 8 bases in the middle. The TCR was taken from a man aged 25-45 years who had recovered from COVID-19. Sequenced: PBMCs or T cells enriched from blood (not recorded which). This chain connects TRBV7-9 to TRBJ1-1, with a tentative D call TRBD1 (6 bases). CDR3 sequence (DNA): TGTGCCAGCAGCTTACAGGGGCGGAACACTGAAGCTTTCTTT. Translation: CASSLQGRNTEAFF.